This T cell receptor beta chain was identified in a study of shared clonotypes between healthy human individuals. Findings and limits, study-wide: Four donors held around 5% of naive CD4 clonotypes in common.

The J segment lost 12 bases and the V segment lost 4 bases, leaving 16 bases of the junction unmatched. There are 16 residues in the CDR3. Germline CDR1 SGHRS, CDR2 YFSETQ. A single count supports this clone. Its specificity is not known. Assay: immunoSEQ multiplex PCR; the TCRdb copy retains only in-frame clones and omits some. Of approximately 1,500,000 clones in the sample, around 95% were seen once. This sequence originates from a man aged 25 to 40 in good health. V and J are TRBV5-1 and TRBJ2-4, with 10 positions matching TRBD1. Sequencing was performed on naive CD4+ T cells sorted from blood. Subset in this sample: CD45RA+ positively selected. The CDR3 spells CASSPGDRGLMGDQYF. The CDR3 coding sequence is TGCGCCAGCAGCCCCGGGGACAGGGGTTTGATGGGTGATCAGTACTTC.